Included here is one TCR beta chain sequence, with context. It has no known antigen specificity. Per-nucleotide qualities are absent, and no much larger clonotype sits a single base away. This entry belongs to a study of blood T cell repertoires in COVID-19 (dated by TCRdb to 2020 to 2021). Regarding the complete study: For ImmuneRACE Cohort 3, a participant was defined as recovered based on two consecutive negative NP/OP PCR tests, clearance by a healthcare professional, or resolution of symptoms. Subjects who had been exposed to COVID-19, were actively infected with it, or had recovered from it provided the deeply sampled blood TCRbeta repertoires that made up the dataset. The prospective study material was composed of cDNA or gDNA derived from T cells, B-cell-depleted T cells, or PBMCs. Sample metadata almost always included a de-identified subject ID, COVID-19 status, age in years and sex. Where available, HLA class I and class II types were taken from metadata supplied by the sample provider and were not determined by assay-based typing. Samples covering the acute and convalescent phases of COVID-19 were provided by collaborators in the United States, Italy and Spain. The repertoires were released in a freely available public database intended as a resource for research on the immune response to SARS-CoV-2. Samples were obtained from the ongoing ImmuneRACE study (first 160 participants) and from 1,000 to 1,500 subjects provided by 6 global collaborators.

The immunoSEQ Assay, a bias-controlled multiplex PCR, was used to amplify TCRbeta CDR3 regions from genomic DNA. On the authors' methods: The number of nucleated cells in each sample was estimated from the amplification of reference gene primers within the assay. To quantify the absolute abundance of each unique TCRbeta CDR3 rearrangement, sequence reads were collapsed and filtered. For each sample, productive Simpson clonality was calculated as the square root of Simpson's diversity index across productive rearrangements. In its TCRdb copy, this immuneACCESS table keeps in-frame sequences only and misses some clones. Where compared with another copy, unresolved V genes explain less than half of these, and the others have no known cause. The DNA gave D and trimming, while V, J and clone size come from that table. The sample table contains 210,000 or so clones; only one count was recorded for less than 90% of them. The ten largest clonotypes hold 3% to 3.5% of the sample.

Enrolling through a virtual design, the prospective study's participants ranged in age from roughly 18 to 95 years and lived across 20 to 25 United States geographic areas. In the prospective study, participants were assigned to cohorts based on the clinical history participants reported in a screening survey and a study questionnaire. Each participant in the prospective study had whole blood, serum and a nasopharyngeal or oropharyngeal swab collected by mobile phlebotomists. Over a roughly 2-month period, participants in the prospective study had the option of providing additional blood draws and questionnaires. Before DNA extraction, blood samples from the prospective study were shipped at room temperature or frozen. The germline V gene sets CDR1 to LGHNA and CDR2 to YNFKEQ. V sheds 3 bases and J sheds 5 bases, leaving 16 bases between their ends. Inclusive of the bounding cysteine and phenylalanine, the CDR3 is 15 residues long. Here the CDR3 DNA is all that survives: 45 bases in frame from base 1.

The full study reports these points: The quantity of clinical and demographic metadata differed by source and by participant and was supplied without curation.

The receptor comes from a woman in her forties or fifties in a cohort exposed to, infected with or recovered from COVID-19 (not recorded which). Rearrangement joined TRBV4-2 to TRBJ1-1; TRBD1 might be the D gene, on 5 matching bases. Sequencing input: PBMCs or T cells enriched from blood (not recorded which). The CDR3 here reads CASSQPHQGGTEAFF. The nucleotide sequence is given as TGTGCCAGCAGCCAGCCCCATCAGGGAGGGACTGAAGCTTTCTTT.